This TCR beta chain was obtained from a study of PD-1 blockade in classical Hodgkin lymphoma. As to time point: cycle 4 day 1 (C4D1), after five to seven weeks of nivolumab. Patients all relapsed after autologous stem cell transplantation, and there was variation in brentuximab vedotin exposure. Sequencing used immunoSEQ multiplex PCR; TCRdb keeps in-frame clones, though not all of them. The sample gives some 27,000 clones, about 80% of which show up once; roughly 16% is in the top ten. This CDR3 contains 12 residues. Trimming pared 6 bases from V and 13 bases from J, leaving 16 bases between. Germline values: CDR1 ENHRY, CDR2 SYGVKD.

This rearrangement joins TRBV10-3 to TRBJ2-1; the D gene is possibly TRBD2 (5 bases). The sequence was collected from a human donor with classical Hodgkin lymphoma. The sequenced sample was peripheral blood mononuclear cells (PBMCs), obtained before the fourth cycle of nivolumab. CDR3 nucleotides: TGTGCCATCAGCGAGGGTAACATTTCTCAGTTCTTC. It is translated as CAISEGNISQFF.